This T cell receptor (beta chain) was captured by sequencing in a study of blood T cell repertoires in COVID-19. Study in general: Sites in the United States, Italy and Spain provided acute and convalescent COVID-19 samples. Nucleic acid was either cDNA or gDNA, and it came from T cells, B-cell-depleted T cells, or PBMCs.

In Cohort 3, a recovered donor had either two negative PCRs, clearance, or symptom resolution. Data came from immunoSEQ multiplex PCR; TCRdb stores just in-frame clones and leaves some out. The sample lists 350,000 to 400,000 clones; around 90% were seen once. The specimen was PBMCs or T cells enriched from blood (not recorded which). This TCR was recovered from a woman between 18 and 29 years old who had recovered from COVID-19.

CDR3 bases: TGTGCCAGCAGCTTGGAAGGGGGTCCCGAAGCTTTCTTT. It yields the protein CASSLEGGPEAFF. V usage is TRBV5-8 and J usage is TRBJ1-1; possible D gene TRBD1, 6 bases. V lost 0 bases, J lost 8 bases, and 11 bases lay in between. The CDR3 totals 13 residues. Germline assignment: CDR1 SGHTS and CDR2 YDEGEE.